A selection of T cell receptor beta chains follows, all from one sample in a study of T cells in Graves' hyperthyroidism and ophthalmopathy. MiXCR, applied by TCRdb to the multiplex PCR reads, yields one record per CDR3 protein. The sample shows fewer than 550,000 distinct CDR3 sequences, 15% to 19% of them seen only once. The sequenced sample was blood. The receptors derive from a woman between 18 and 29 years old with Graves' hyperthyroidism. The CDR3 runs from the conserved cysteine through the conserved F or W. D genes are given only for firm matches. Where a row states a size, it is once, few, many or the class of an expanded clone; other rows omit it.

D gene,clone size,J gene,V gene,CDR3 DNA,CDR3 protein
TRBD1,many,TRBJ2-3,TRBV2,TGTGCCAGCACGACGGACAGGGGGAGGTCAGATACGCAGTATTTT,CASTTDRGRSDTQYF
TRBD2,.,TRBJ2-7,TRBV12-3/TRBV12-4,TGTGCCAGCAGTTCCCGCAAACTACTAGCGGGGGGGCCGAGGGAGCAGTACTTC,CASSSRKLLAGGPREQYF
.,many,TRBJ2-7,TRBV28,TGTGCCAGCAGTCCCCCGCCCGGGTACGAGCAGTACTTC,CASSPPPGYEQYF
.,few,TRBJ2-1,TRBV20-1,TGCAGTGCTAAACGGACTGCCTCCTACAATGAGCAGTTCTTC,CSAKRTASYNEQFF
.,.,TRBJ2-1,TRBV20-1,TGCAGTGCTAGAGATGCGGTGTCTTTCGAGCAGTTCTTC,CSARDAVSFEQFF
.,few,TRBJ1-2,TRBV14,TGTGCCAGCAGCCAAGTTCGTGACAGGTGTCTCCATGGCTACACCTTC,CASSQVRDRCLHGYTF
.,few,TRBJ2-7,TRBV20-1,TGCAGTGCTAGAGAATCGGCGGTCTACGAGCAGTACTTC,CSARESAVYEQYF
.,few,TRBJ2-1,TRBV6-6,TGTGCCAGCAGTTACTTAGGCTCGCGAGAGCAGTTCTTC,CASSYLGSREQFF
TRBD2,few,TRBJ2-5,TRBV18,TGTGCCAGCTCACCAACTAGCGGGGGGATCGAGACCCAGTACTTC,CASSPTSGGIETQYF
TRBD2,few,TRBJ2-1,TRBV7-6,TGTGCCAGCAGCTTAGACTTTCCTAGCGGTACTTACAATGAGCAGTTCTTC,CASSLDFPSGTYNEQFF
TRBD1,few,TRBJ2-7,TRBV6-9,TGTGCCAGCAGTTACGACAGGGGAACCGAGCAGTACTTC,CASSYDRGTEQYF
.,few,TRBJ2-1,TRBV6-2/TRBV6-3,TGTGCCAGCAGTTCCATCGTCGCTCTCTATGAGCAGTTCTTC,CASSSIVALYEQFF
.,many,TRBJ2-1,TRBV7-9,TGTGCCAGCAGCGCATCCTGGGGCTCCAATGAGCAGTTCTTC,CASSASWGSNEQFF
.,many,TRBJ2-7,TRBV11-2,TGTGCCAGCAGCTTAGATACAGTCGAGCAGTACTTC,CASSLDTVEQYF
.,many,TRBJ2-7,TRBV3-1,TGTGCCAGCAGCCAAGGGCAGGCCTCGGGGGAGCAGTACTTC,CASSQGQASGEQYF
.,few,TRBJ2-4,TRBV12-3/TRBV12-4,TGTGCCAGCAGTTCCGGCCAGGATGAACTAGCCAAAAACATTCAGTACTTC,CASSSGQDELAKNIQYF
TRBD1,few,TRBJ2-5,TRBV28,TGTGCCAGCAGTCCTCGGACAGGGGGGGTTCAAGAGACCCAGTACTTC,CASSPRTGGVQETQYF
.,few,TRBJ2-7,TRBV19,TGTGCCAGTAGTACCACGGGGGCTAGCTCCTACGAGCAGTACTTC,CASSTTGASSYEQYF
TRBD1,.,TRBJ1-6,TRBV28,TGTGCCAGCAGCTACAGGGGTAGGGCGCCCCTCCACTTT,CASSYRGRAPLHF
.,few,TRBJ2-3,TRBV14,TGTGCCAGCAGCCAAGAGCACTCGCAGGATACGCAGTATTTT,CASSQEHSQDTQYF
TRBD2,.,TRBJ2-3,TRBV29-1,TGCAGCGTTGTTAGGGGGACTAGCGGGAGCACAGATACGCAGTATTTT,CSVVRGTSGSTDTQYF
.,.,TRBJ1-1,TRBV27,TGTGCCAGCCTGGGGCCAGGCCCAACTAGGACTGAAGCTTTCTTT,CASLGPGPTRTEAFF
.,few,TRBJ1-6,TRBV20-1,TGCAGTGGCGGAAAGAGGACTAATTCACCCCTCCACTTT,CSGGKRTNSPLHF
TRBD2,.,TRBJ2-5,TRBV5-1,TGCGCCAGCAGCTTAAGGACTAGCGGGAGTCTTGAGACCCAGTACTTC,CASSLRTSGSLETQYF
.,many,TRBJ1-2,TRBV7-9,TGTGCCAGCAGCCCCCACCGGACAGTAAACTATGGCTACACCTTC,CASSPHRTVNYGYTF
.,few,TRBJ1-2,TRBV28,TGTGCCAGCAGCGGGACTCCGTTGAACTATGGCTACACCTTC,CASSGTPLNYGYTF
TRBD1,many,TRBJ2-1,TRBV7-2,TGTGCCAGCAGCTTAGCACAGGGGGTATACAATGAGCAGTTCTTC,CASSLAQGVYNEQFF
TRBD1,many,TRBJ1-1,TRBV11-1,TGTGCCAGCAGCCTCACTGGGACAGGGGGAAGTAATACTGAAGCTTTCTTT,CASSLTGTGGSNTEAFF
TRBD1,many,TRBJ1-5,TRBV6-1,TGTGCCAGCAATTCCTTGACAGGGAGGTTGAATCAGCCCCAGCATTTT,CASNSLTGRLNQPQHF
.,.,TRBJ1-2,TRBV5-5,TGTGCCAGCAGCGGCGAGGGGGTTAACTATGGCTACACCTTC,CASSGEGVNYGYTF
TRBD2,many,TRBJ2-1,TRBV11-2,TGTGCCAGCAGCTTACGAACTAGCGGGAGTTGGAGGTACAATGAGCAGTTCTTC,CASSLRTSGSWRYNEQFF
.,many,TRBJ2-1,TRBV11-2,TGTGCCAGCAGCGTTACCTGGACACAGTTCTTC,CASSVTWTQFF
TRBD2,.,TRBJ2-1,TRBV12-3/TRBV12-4,TGTGCCAGCAGTAGGGCGGGGGTGGATGAGCAGTTCTTC,CASSRAGVDEQFF
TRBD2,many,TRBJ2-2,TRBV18,TGTGCCAGCTCATCGTCGGGAGGGACGAGCACCGGGGAGCTGTTTTTT,CASSSSGGTSTGELFF
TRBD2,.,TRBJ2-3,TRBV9,TGTGCCAGCAGCCCCGGCCTAGCGGGCCCGGAGCCGCAGTATTTT,CASSPGLAGPEPQYF
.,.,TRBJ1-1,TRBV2,TGTGCCACCAGAGCGGGGGACACTGAAGCTTTCTTT,CATRAGDTEAFF
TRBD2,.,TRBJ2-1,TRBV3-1,TGTGCCAGCGGACCTAGCGGGAGATCCTACAATGAGCAGTTCTTC,CASGPSGRSYNEQFF
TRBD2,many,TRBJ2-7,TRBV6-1,TGTGCCAGCAGCCTTACTAGCGGGGGAAGTTGGGGCGAGCAGTACTTC,CASSLTSGGSWGEQYF
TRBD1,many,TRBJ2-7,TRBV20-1,TGCAGTGCTTACGGACAGGGGCTTAGGATCAGCGAGCAGTACTTC,CSAYGQGLRISEQYF
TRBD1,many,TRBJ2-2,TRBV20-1,TGCAGTGCTAGACCAAACAGGGGGAACACCGGGGAGCTGTTTTTT,CSARPNRGNTGELFF
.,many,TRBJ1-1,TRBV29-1,TGCAGCGTCCCGGGGGGGACCAACACTGAAGCTTTCTTT,CSVPGGTNTEAFF
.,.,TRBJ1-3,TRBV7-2,TGTGCCAGCAGCTTGCAGGGCGTGGACACCATATATTTT,CASSLQGVDTIYF
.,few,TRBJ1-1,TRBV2,TGTGCCAGCAGTGAAGACGCCGGGCATTTTAACGCTGAAGCTTTCTTT,CASSEDAGHFNAEAFF
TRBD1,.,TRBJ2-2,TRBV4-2,TGTGCCAGCAGCCAAAGACAGGGCGGAAACGGGGAGCTGTTTTTT,CASSQRQGGNGELFF
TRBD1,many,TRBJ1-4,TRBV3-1,TGTGCCAGCAACGACAGGGGCTCCCAGAATGAAAAACTGTTTTTT,CASNDRGSQNEKLFF
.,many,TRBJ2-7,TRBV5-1,TGCGCCAGCAGCTTCGACTACCGCTCAGCGGGCCCCTCCTACGAGCAGTACTTC,CASSFDYRSAGPSYEQYF
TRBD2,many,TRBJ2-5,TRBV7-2,TGTGCCAGCAGCTTCCAGCGGGGGTCCCAAGAGACCCAGTACTTC,CASSFQRGSQETQYF
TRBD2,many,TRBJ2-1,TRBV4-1,TGCGCCAGCAGCCAAACGCGGGGGTCGGTGGCGGGAGACAATGAGCAGTTCTTC,CASSQTRGSVAGDNEQFF
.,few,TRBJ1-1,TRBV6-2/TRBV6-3,TGTGCCAGCAGTTTTTACGAGAACACTGAAGCTTTCTTT,CASSFYENTEAFF
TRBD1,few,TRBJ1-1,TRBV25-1,TGTGCCACCACATACATCCGGGACAGGAACACTGAAGCTTTCTTT,CATTYIRDRNTEAFF
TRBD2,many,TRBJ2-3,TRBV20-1,TGCAGTGCTAGACCTTTCAGCGGGACTAGCGGGGGGGCGATAGATACGCAGTATTTT,CSARPFSGTSGGAIDTQYF
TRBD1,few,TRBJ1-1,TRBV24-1,TGTGCCACCAGTCCTCCGGGACAGGGGATGGGGGCTTTCTTT,CATSPPGQGMGAFF
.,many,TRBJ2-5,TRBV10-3,TGTGCCATCCGCGGCGACGGAGAGACCCAGTACTTC,CAIRGDGETQYF
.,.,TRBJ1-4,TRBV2,TGTGCCAGCAGCGGGGAGGCAGGTGGTGGTTATGAAAAACTGTTTTTT,CASSGEAGGGYEKLFF
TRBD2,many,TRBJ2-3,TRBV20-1,TGCAGTGCTAGATTTTGGCGGGAGAGGTTCCCAGATACGCAGTATTTT,CSARFWRERFPDTQYF
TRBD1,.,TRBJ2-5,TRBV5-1,TGCGCCAGCAGCTCCAGGGGGCTGGAGACCCAGTACTTC,CASSSRGLETQYF
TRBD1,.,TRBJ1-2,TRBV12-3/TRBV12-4,TGTGCCAGCAGTTTGACAGGGGTTAATGGTGGCTACACCTTC,CASSLTGVNGGYTF
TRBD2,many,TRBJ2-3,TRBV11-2,TGTGCCAGCAGCCCCGCGGGTAGCGGGAGCCCAGATACGCAGTATTTT,CASSPAGSGSPDTQYF